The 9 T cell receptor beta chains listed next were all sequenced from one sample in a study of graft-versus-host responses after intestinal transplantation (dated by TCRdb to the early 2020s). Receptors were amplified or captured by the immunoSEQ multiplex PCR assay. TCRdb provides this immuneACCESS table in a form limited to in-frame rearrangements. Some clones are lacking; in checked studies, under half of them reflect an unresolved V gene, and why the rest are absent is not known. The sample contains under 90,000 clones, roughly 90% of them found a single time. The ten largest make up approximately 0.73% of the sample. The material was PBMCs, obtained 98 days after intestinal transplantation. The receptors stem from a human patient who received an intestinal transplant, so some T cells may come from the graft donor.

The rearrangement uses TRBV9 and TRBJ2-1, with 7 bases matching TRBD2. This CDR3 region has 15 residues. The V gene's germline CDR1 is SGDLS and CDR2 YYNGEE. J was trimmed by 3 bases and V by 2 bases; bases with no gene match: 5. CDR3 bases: TGTGCCAGCAGCGTCGGACTAGAACACTACAATGAGCAGTTCTTC. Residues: CASSVGLEHYNEQFF. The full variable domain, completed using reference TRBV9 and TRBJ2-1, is DSGVTQTPKHLITATGQRVTLRCSPRSGDLSVYWYQQSLDQGLQFLIQYYNGEERAKGNILERFSAQQFPDLHSELNLSSLELGDSALYFCASSVGLEHYNEQFFGPGTRLTVL.

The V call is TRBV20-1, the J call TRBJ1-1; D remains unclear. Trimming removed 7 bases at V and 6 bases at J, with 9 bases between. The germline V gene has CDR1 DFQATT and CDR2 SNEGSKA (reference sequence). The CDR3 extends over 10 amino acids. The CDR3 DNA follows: TGCAGTGTACCGGGCCCTGAAGCTTTCTTT. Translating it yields CSVPGPEAFF.

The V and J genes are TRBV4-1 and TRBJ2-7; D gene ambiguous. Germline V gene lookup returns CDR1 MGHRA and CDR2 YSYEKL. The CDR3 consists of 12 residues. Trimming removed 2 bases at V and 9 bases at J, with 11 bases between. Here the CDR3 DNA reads TGCGCCAGCAGCCAACCCCCTGGCGGGCAGTACTTC. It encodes CASSQPPGGQYF.

Here the CDR3 reads CASSVGFGASYNEQFF. The DNA for the CDR3 is TGTGCCAGCAGCGTAGGGTTCGGGGCCTCCTACAATGAGCAGTTCTTC. The rearrangement links TRBV9 to TRBJ2-1, with D possibly being TRBD1 or TRBD2 (5 bases each). This CDR3 has 16 amino acids. Looked up from germline, CDR1 is SGDLS and CDR2 is YYNGEE. V lost 0 bases to trimming and J lost 0 bases, with 10 bases between them.

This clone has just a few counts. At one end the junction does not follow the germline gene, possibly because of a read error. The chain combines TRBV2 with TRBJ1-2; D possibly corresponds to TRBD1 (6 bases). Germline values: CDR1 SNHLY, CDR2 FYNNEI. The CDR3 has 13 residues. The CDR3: CASREGGNGGYTF. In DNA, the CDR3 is TGTGCCAGCAGGGAAGGGGGGAACGGGGGCTACACCTTC.

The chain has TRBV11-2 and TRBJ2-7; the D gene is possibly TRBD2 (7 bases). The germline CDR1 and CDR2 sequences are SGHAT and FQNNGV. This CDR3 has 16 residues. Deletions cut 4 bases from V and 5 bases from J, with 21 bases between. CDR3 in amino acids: CASSSIGGGSFHEQYF. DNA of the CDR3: TGTGCCAGCAGCTCTATCGGGGGCGGGAGCTTCCACGAGCAGTACTTC.

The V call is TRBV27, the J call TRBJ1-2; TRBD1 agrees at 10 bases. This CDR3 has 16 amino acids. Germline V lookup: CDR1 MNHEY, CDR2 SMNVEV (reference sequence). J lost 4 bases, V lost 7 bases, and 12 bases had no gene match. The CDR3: CASTSGTGETLYGYTF. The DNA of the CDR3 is TGTGCCAGCACCTCCGGGACAGGGGAAACCCTCTATGGCTACACCTTC.

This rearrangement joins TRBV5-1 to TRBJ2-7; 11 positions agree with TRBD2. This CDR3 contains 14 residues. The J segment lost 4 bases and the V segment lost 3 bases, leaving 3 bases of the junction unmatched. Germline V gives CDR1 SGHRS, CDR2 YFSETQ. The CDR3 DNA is TGCGCCAGCAGCTCGGGACTAGCGGCGTACGAGCAGTACTTC. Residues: CASSSGLAAYEQYF.

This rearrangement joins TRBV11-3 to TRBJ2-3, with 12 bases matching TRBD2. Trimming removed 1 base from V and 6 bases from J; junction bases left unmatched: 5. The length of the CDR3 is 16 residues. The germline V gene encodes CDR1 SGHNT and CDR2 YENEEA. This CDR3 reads CASSLGLAGATDTQYF. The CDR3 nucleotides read TGTGCCAGCAGCTTAGGACTAGCGGGAGCCACGGATACGCAGTATTTT.